The source of this TCR beta chain is a study of identical twins. V was cut by 6 bases and J by 2 bases, with 11 bases left in between. Germline assignment: CDR1 ENHRY and CDR2 SYGVKD. The CDR3 contains 13 residues. Overall study results and limits: Sequences that were beta out-of-frame showed weaker excess twin sharing.

About this clonotype: Its antigen is not known.

Unique molecular identifiers were in the cDNA, with template-switch universal primer binding. TCRdb reprocessed the 5' RACE reads via MiXCR and lists one record per CDR3 protein. The data hold about 550,000 distinct CDR3 sequences, with about 20% observed a single time. These same data were also listed under a study on yellow fever vaccine responses in identical twins.

J is TRBJ2-7 and V is TRBV10-3, with D possibly matching TRBD2 (6 bases). The TCR sequence derives from a woman aged 18-29 years in good health. The sequenced material came from CD4+ T cells sorted from blood. CDR3 amino acids: CAISGGATYEQYF. CDR3 coding DNA: TGTGCCATCAGCGGGGGAGCCACCTACGAGCAGTACTTC.